These T cell receptor beta chains were read from a single sample in a study of T cell responses to AZD1222 COVID-19 vaccine. Sequenced by immunoSEQ multiplex PCR; TCRdb stores in-frame clones only, minus some. The sample holds 150,000 or so clones; 91% are singletons and the top ten take roughly 1.2%. This sample comprised peripheral blood, obtained 28 days after the second AZD1222 dose. These receptors all stem from an adult who received the AZD1222 COVID-19 vaccine. Each CDR3 is given with its conserved first and last residue. The D gene is left open where the match is weak. Clone size is given for some rows only: seen once, a few or many times, or a class if the clone is expanded.

V gene	clone size	J gene	D gene	CDR3 protein	CDR3 DNA
TRBV4-1	once	TRBJ1-5	NA	CASSQVSSGYNQPQHF	TGCGCCAGCAGCCAAGTCTCTTCAGGGTACAATCAGCCCCAGCATTTT
TRBV9	NA	TRBJ1-3	NA	CASSVGGTGNTIYF	TGTGCCAGCAGCGTAGGAGGGACAGGAAACACCATATATTTT
TRBV5-1	once	TRBJ1-1	NA	CASSLAGQVGRGAEAFF	TGCGCCAGCAGCTTGGCCGGGCAGGTGGGGAGAGGGGCTGAAGCTTTCTTT
TRBV5-4	NA	TRBJ2-7	TRBD1	CASSPGSRTGDREQYF	TGTGCCAGCAGCCCGGGGTCCAGGACAGGGGATCGTGAGCAGTACTTC
TRBV5-8	NA	TRBJ1-5	NA	CASSLDGNNQPQHF	TGTGCCAGCAGCTTGGACGGGAATAATCAGCCCCAGCATTTT
TRBV2	NA	TRBJ2-7	TRBD2	CASSEDSGGLLFLEQYF	TGTGCCAGCAGTGAAGATAGCGGGGGGCTCCTTTTCCTCGAGCAGTACTTC
TRBV6-1	NA	TRBJ2-3	TRBD2	CASSELAGDPDTQYF	TGTGCCAGCAGTGAACTAGCGGGAGATCCAGATACGCAGTATTTT
TRBV2	once	TRBJ1-4	TRBD1	CASSDRGRRGEKLFF	TGTGCCAGCAGCGACAGGGGGCGGCGAGGTGAAAAACTGTTTTTT
TRBV12-5	few	TRBJ2-3	NA	CASGLGTSPQYF	TGTGCTAGTGGTTTGGGCACCAGTCCGCAGTATTTT
TRBV4-2	once	TRBJ1-6	TRBD1	CASSRDRGGNSPLHF	TGTGCCAGCAGCCGGGACAGGGGAGGCAATTCACCCCTCCACTTT